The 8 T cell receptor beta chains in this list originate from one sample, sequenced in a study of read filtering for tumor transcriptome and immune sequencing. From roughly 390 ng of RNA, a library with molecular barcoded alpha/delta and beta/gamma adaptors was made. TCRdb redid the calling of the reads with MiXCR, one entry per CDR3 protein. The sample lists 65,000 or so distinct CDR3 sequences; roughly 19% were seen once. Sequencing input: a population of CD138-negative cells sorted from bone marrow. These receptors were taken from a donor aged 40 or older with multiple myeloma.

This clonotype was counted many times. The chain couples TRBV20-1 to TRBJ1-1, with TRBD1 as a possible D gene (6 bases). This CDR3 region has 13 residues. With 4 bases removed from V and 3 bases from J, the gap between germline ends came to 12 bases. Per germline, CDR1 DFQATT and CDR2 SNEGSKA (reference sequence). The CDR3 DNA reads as TGCAGTGCTACGGGGGGCCCGGACACTGAAGCTTTCTTT. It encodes CSATGGPDTEAFF.

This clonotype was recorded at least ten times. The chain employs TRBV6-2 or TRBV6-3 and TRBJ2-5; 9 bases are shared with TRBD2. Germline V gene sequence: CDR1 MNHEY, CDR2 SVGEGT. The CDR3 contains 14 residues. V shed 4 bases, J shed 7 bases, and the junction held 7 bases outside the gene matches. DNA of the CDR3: TGTGCCAGCAGTTCAGCGGGGGGCCGGGGGACCCAGTACTTC. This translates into CASSSAGGRGTQYF.

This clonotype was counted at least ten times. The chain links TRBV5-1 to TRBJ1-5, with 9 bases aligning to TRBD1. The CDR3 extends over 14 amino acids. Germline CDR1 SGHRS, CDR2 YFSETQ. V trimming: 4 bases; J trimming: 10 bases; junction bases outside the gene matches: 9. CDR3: CASSEGQGMSPQHF. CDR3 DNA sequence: TGCGCCAGCAGCGAGGGACAGGGAATGTCTCCCCAGCATTTT.

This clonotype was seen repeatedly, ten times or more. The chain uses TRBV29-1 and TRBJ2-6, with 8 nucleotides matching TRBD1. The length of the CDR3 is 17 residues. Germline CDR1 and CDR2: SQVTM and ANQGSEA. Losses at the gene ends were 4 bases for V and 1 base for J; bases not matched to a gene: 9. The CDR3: CSVAGGLAVSGANVLTF. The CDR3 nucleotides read TGCAGCGTTGCAGGGGGCTTAGCGGTTTCTGGGGCCAACGTCCTGACTTTC.

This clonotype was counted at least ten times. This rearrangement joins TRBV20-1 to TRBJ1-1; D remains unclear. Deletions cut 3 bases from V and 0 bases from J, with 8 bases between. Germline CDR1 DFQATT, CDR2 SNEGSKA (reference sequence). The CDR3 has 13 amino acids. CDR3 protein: CSASVRVNTEAFF. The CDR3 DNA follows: TGCAGTGCTAGCGTACGGGTGAACACTGAAGCTTTCTTT.

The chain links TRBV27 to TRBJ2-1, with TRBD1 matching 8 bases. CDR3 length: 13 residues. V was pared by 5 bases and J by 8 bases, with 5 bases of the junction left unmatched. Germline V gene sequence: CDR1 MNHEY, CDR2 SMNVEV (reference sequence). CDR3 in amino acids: CASSPQGAYEQFF. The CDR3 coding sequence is TGTGCCAGCAGTCCCCAGGGGGCATATGAGCAGTTCTTC.

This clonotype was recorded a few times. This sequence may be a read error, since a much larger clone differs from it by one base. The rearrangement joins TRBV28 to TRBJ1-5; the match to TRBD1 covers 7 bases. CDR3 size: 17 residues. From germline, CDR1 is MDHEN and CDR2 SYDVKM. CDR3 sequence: CASGLSPGQQTNQPQHF. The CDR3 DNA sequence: TGTGCCAGCGGTTTAAGCCCGGGACAGCAAACGAATCAGCCCCAGCATTTT.

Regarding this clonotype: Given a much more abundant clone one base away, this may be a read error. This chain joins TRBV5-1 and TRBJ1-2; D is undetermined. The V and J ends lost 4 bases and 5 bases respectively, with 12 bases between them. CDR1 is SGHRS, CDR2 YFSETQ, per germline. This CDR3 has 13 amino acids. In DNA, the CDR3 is TGCGCCAGCAGCATGGTCGACGGATATGGCTACACCTTC. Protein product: CASSMVDGYGYTF. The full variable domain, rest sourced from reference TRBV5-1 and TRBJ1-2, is KAGVTQTPRYLIKTRGQQVTLSCSPISGHRSVSWYQQTPGQGLQFLFEYFSETQRNKGNFPGRFSGRQFSNSRSEMNVSTLELGDSALYLCASSMVDGYGYTFGSGTRLTVV.